This passage covers 27 T cell receptor beta chains from one sample sequenced in a study of cytomegalovirus exposure and HLA in healthy donors (dated by TCRdb to the late 2010s). Library preparation was by the immunoSEQ multiplex PCR assay. For the multiplex PCR, a mixture combining 60 forward primers for TCR Vbeta segments and 13 reverse primers for TCR Jbeta segments was used. TCRdb's version of the immuneACCESS table is confined to in-frame rearrangements and falls short of the full clone set. An unresolved V gene accounts for under half of the shortfall where checked; the remainder is of unknown origin. The sample records more than 250,000 clones, 85% to 90% of which are singletons. The leading ten clones occupy 2% to 3% of the sample. The specimen sequenced was PBMCs. These receptors were obtained from a woman younger than 30 in good health and CMV-seronegative.

The V gene is TRBV6-6, the J gene TRBJ1-1, with 7 bases aligning to TRBD1. With V trimmed by 5 bases and J by 5 bases, 8 bases remained unmatched. The length of the CDR3 is 14 residues. Germline V gene data show CDR1 as MNHNY and CDR2 as SVGAGI (reference sequence). The CDR3, as DNA: TGTGCCAGCAGTGAGGGGACAGTAGAAACTGAAGCTTTCTTT. Amino acid sequence: CASSEGTVETEAFF.

This chain links TRBV6-1 with TRBJ2-7; D unresolved. CDR3 length: 11 residues. Germline assignment: CDR1 MNHNS and CDR2 SASEGT. Trimming took 7 bases from V and 1 from J, leaving 5 bases between them. CDR3 region: CASILSYEQYF. CDR3 sequence (DNA): TGTGCCAGCATATTATCCTACGAGCAGTACTTC.

The count of this clone is one. V is TRBV6-5 and J is TRBJ1-2; TRBD1 aligns across 8 bases. This CDR3 contains 12 residues. Unmatched junction bases numbered 7, after V lost 10 bases and J lost 6 bases. CDR1 MNHEY and CDR2 SVGAGI come from the germline V gene. This chain's CDR3 is CATRTGFNGYTF. The CDR3 coding sequence is TGTGCCACCAGGACAGGGTTTAATGGCTACACCTTC.

This sequence joins TRBV9 and TRBJ2-1; TRBD2 might be the D (5 bases). V dropped 4 bases and J dropped 5 bases, with 13 bases sitting between them. The CDR3 consists of 14 residues. Germline loops: CDR1 SGDLS, CDR2 YYNGEE. This chain's CDR3 is CASSIRTGDNEQFF. CDR3 nucleotide sequence: TGTGCCAGCAGCATCCGGACTGGCGACAATGAGCAGTTCTTC.

This chain connects TRBV4-1 to TRBJ1-2, with a possible D match to TRBD1 (5 bases). V was shortened by 4 bases and J by 6 bases, with 18 bases between the two germline ends. Germline CDR1 and CDR2: MGHRA and YSYEKL. The length of the CDR3 is 15 residues. The CDR3 nucleotides read TGCGCCAGCAGCCTAAGAGGAGGGGAAGGAAATGGCTACACCTTC. Translating gives CASSLRGGEGNGYTF.

This rearrangement joins TRBV11-2 to TRBJ2-1; a possible D gene is TRBD1 (6 bases). From germline, CDR1 is SGHAT and CDR2 FQNNGV. The CDR3 has 16 residues. Trimming shortened V by 0 bases and J by 0 bases, and 9 bases separated the two germline ends. The CDR3 is CASSLDLGASYNEQFF. As DNA, the CDR3 is TGTGCCAGCAGCTTAGATCTGGGGGCCTCCTACAATGAGCAGTTCTTC.

The J gene is TRBJ2-5, the V gene TRBV18, with 11 bases identical to TRBD2. V gave up 2 bases and J gave up 1 base; unmatched junction bases: 9. The CDR3 covers 18 residues. CDR1 is KGHSH and CDR2 is LQKENI in the germline V gene. CDR3 in DNA: TGTGCCAGCTCACCAGGAGCGTGGCTAGCGGGGGGCCAAGAGACCCAGTACTTC. Translation: CASSPGAWLAGGQETQYF.

The rearrangement joins TRBV15 to TRBJ1-5; a weak D match, TRBD1 (6 bases). The germline V gene encodes CDR1 LNHNV and CDR2 YYDKDF (reference sequence). V lost 0 bases and J 3 bases, leaving 15 bases between the germline ends. The CDR3 has 17 residues. The CDR3 reads CATSRDWGQGINQPQHF. The CDR3, as DNA: TGTGCCACCAGCAGAGATTGGGGGCAGGGTATCAATCAGCCCCAGCATTTT.

V usage is TRBV6-5 and J usage is TRBJ2-4, with 7 bases that match TRBD1. Germline loops: CDR1 MNHEY, CDR2 SVGAGI. The ends lost 5 bases at V and 3 bases at J; junction bases unmatched: 4. The CDR3 length is 14 residues. The CDR3 DNA follows: TGTGCCAGCAGTCGAGGGACAGACAAAAACATTCAGTACTTC. As protein: CASSRGTDKNIQYF.

The V and J genes are TRBV4-2 and TRBJ2-1, with D possibly being TRBD2 (5 bases). Trimming shortened V by 5 bases and J by 4 bases, and 15 bases separated the two germline ends. CDR3 length: 15 amino acids. CDR1 is LGHNA and CDR2 is YNFKEQ in the germline V gene. CDR3 residues: CASSSRPGFYNEQFF. CDR3 nucleotide sequence: TGTGCCAGCAGCTCCCGCCCGGGATTTTACAATGAGCAGTTCTTC.

The J gene is TRBJ2-1, the V gene TRBV13; D possibly corresponds to TRBD1 (6 bases). V was clipped by 0 bases and J by 5 bases, with 8 bases between them. Germline assignment: CDR1 PRHDT and CDR2 FYEKMQ (reference sequence). The CDR3 extends over 14 amino acids. CDR3 sequence (DNA): TGTGCCAGCAGCTTAGGCGGGGACAACAATGAGCAGTTCTTC. It encodes CASSLGGDNNEQFF.

This rearrangement joins TRBV29-1 to TRBJ1-4; 9 nucleotides align to TRBD1. This CDR3 region has 12 residues. The germline gives CDR1 SQVTM, CDR2 ANQGSEA. The CDR3 nucleotides are TGCGCGGGACAGGGAGGCGGTGAAAAACTGTTTTTT. Protein product: CAGQGGGEKLFF.

The V gene is TRBV13, the J gene TRBJ1-2; no clear D. The CDR3 is 15 residues long. From germline, CDR1 is PRHDT and CDR2 FYEKMQ (reference sequence). Deletions cut 3 bases from V and 2 bases from J, with 13 bases between. The CDR3 DNA follows: TGTGCCAGCAGCTTTCTCTCCTCGGGGAACTATGGCTACACCTTC. It specifies CASSFLSSGNYGYTF.

This chain uses TRBV6-6 with TRBJ1-2; D call uncertain. CDR3 length equals 13 residues. Looked up from germline, CDR1 is MNHNY and CDR2 is SVGAGI (reference sequence). Trimming shortened V by 5 bases and J by 0 bases, and 7 bases separated the two germline ends. CDR3 in amino acids: CASSLVANYGYTF. In nucleotides, the CDR3 is TGTGCCAGCAGTCTCGTAGCTAACTATGGCTACACCTTC.

This chain links TRBV6-5 with TRBJ2-2; 10 bases align to TRBD1. V lost 6 bases, J lost 3 bases, and 4 bases stayed unmatched. The germline gives CDR1 MNHEY, CDR2 SVGAGI. There are 15 residues in the CDR3. The CDR3 loop reads CASRPDRGHTGELFF. In DNA form, the CDR3 reads TGTGCCAGCAGACCTGACAGGGGGCACACCGGGGAGCTGTTTTTT.

In this sample, this clone turned up once. The chain employs TRBV5-6 and TRBJ2-1; 7 nucleotides agree with TRBD1. Germline V gene data show CDR1 as SGHDT and CDR2 as YYEEEE. This CDR3 spans 16 amino acids. The ends lost 3 bases at V and 0 bases at J; junction bases unmatched: 6. CDR3 DNA sequence: TGTGCCAGCAGCTCGCCGGGACAGAGCTCCTACAATGAGCAGTTCTTC. Its protein product is CASSSPGQSSYNEQFF.

The J gene is TRBJ2-5, the V gene TRBV6-1, with a weak D call TRBD1 (6 bases). V lost 10 bases to trimming and J lost 5 bases, with 20 bases between them. This CDR3 region has 14 residues. Germline V gives CDR1 MNHNS, CDR2 SASEGT. The CDR3: CATPGTPTRETQYF. In DNA, the CDR3 is TGTGCCACCCCCGGGACACCAACTCGGGAGACCCAGTACTTC.

The chain carries TRBV10-3 and TRBJ2-7; TRBD2 matches 8 bases. With V trimmed by 10 bases and J by 0 bases, 14 bases remained unmatched. Germline lookup yields CDR1 ENHRY and CDR2 SYGVKD. The CDR3 sequence is 16 residues long. CDR3 nucleotides: TGTGCCACAACTAGGGCGGGGGGCCTTTCCTCCTACGAGCAGTACTTC. This sequence encodes CATTRAGGLSSYEQYF.

The V gene is TRBV19, the J gene TRBJ1-2, with 7 nucleotides matching TRBD1. This CDR3 is 15 amino acids long. Germline CDR1 LNHDA, CDR2 SQIVND (reference sequence). Trimming removed 5 bases from V and 4 bases from J; junction bases left unmatched: 10. The CDR3 loop reads CASSPRQGQGYGYTF. In nucleotides, the CDR3 is TGTGCCAGTAGTCCTCGACAGGGTCAGGGCTATGGCTACACCTTC.

The chain combines TRBV19 with TRBJ2-7, with 8 bases aligning to TRBD1. CDR3 length: 15 amino acids. J gave up 1 base and V 6 bases, and 8 bases lay outside the gene matches. Germline CDR1 LNHDA, CDR2 SQIVND (reference sequence). CDR3 loop: CASRHRGQASYEQYF. Written as DNA, the CDR3 is TGTGCCAGTAGACATAGGGGACAGGCTTCCTACGAGCAGTACTTC.

This clone was detected only once. The chain links TRBV12-5 to TRBJ2-3; 7 bases fit TRBD1. J lost 9 bases, V lost 7 bases, and 16 bases had no gene match. This CDR3 comprises 15 residues. Germline V CDR1 and CDR2: LGHNT, FRNRAP. The CDR3 is CASDRSSRQGRTQYF. CDR3 DNA sequence: TGTGCTAGTGACCGGTCCTCGAGACAGGGACGCACGCAGTATTTT.

The V call is TRBV5-1, the J call TRBJ2-2; D remains ambiguous. Germline CDR1 is SGHRS and CDR2 is YFSETQ. V was trimmed by 3 bases and J by 8 bases, leaving 14 bases between them. CDR3 length: 14 amino acids. CDR3 in amino acids: CASSWARFNGELFF. The DNA of the CDR3 is TGCGCCAGCAGCTGGGCCCGGTTTAATGGGGAGCTGTTTTTT.

The V call is TRBV7-2, the J call TRBJ2-3; 7 nucleotides align to TRBD1. The trim removed 5 bases at V and 2 bases at J, leaving 10 bases unmatched. This CDR3 is 16 amino acids long. Germline CDR1 is SGHTA and CDR2 is FQGNSA. The CDR3 region has the DNA TGTGCCAGCAGCCCCTTTTTAGGGGGCCTCACAGATACGCAGTATTTT. Translating gives CASSPFLGGLTDTQYF. Using reference TRBV7-2 and TRBJ2-3 for the parts outside the CDR3, the full variable domain is GAGVSQSPSNKVTEKGKDVELRCDPISGHTALYWYRQSLGQGLEFLIYFQGNSAPDKSGLPSDRFSAERTGGSVSTLTIQRTQQEDSAVYLCASSPFLGGLTDTQYFGPGTRLTVL.

The chain recombines TRBV7-2 with TRBJ1-3; a possible D gene is TRBD1 (5 bases). The V gene's germline CDR1 is SGHTA and CDR2 FQGNSA. Trimming cost V 5 bases and J 0 bases, with 11 bases left between them. The CDR3 covers 15 residues. CDR3 residues: CASSRSQGSGNTIYF. DNA of the CDR3: TGTGCCAGCAGCAGATCCCAGGGCTCTGGAAACACCATATATTTT.

The V gene is TRBV11-3, the J gene TRBJ2-2, with a tentative D call TRBD2 (6 bases). V gave up 3 bases and J gave up 1 base, with 21 bases separating them. The CDR3 totals 19 residues. CDR1 is SGHNT, CDR2 YENEEA, per germline. The CDR3 coding sequence is TGTGCCAGCAGCTTGGGGCCTAGCGAATTACCTTTGAACACCGGGGAGCTGTTTTTT. Its protein is CASSLGPSELPLNTGELFF.

As concerns this clone: Distinct nucleotide sequences in the sample also encode this CDR3. V is TRBV2 and J is TRBJ1-2, with D possibly matching TRBD1 (6 bases). CDR1 is SNHLY, CDR2 FYNNEI, per germline. Trimming stripped 6 bases from V and 5 bases from J, with 10 bases between. This CDR3 has 12 amino acids. CDR3 sequence reads: CASSGTGYGYTF. For the CDR3, the DNA is TGTGCCAGCAGCGGCACAGGGTATGGCTACACCTTC.

This chain connects TRBV5-8 to TRBJ2-1, with D maybe TRBD1 (6 bases). Germline lookup yields CDR1 SGHTS and CDR2 YDEGEE. V was clipped by 9 bases and J by 6 bases, with 19 bases between them. The CDR3 runs to 14 residues. This CDR3 reads CATRFAGARNEQFF. The CDR3 nucleotides read TGTGCCACCCGATTCGCAGGGGCTCGCAATGAGCAGTTCTTC.